A single sample is the source of the 6 T cell receptor beta chains below, sequenced in a study of T cells in Graves' hyperthyroidism and ophthalmopathy. RNA transcripts provided the source from which TCR beta CDR3 regions were amplified. When the TCR CDR3 underwent first-round RT-PCR, the HTBI primer set was used. TCRdb processed the multiplex PCR reads anew with MiXCR; each CDR3 protein has one entry. The repertoire holds about 290,000 distinct CDR3 sequences, with roughly 15% as singletons. Material: blood. These receptors originate from a woman aged 25 to 45 with Graves' hyperthyroidism that later progressed to Graves' ophthalmopathy.

This clonotype has a count of ten or more. The genes are TRBV6-5 and TRBJ2-7, with 10 bases lining up with TRBD1. CDR1 is MNHEY, CDR2 SVGAGI, per germline. J gave up 4 bases and V 2 bases, and 5 bases lay outside the gene matches. CDR3 size: 15 residues. The CDR3 nucleotides read TGTGCCAGCAGTTACGGGGACAGGGGAGTGTACGAGCAGTACTTC. Translated, it gives CASSYGDRGVYEQYF.

About this clonotype itself: This may stem from a read error, because a much larger clone lies one nucleotide away. V gene TRBV29-1 combines with J gene TRBJ2-7; perhaps D is TRBD1 or TRBD2 (5 bases each). This CDR3 spans 13 amino acids. Germline CDR1 is SQVTM and CDR2 is ANQGSEA. V was pared by 4 bases and J by 6 bases, with 16 bases between. The CDR3 DNA is TGCAGCGTTGGGTTCCCGGGGACCTGCGAGCAGTACTTC. This translates into CSVGFPGTCEQYF.

The table lists this clonotype with a few counts. The J gene is TRBJ1-5, the V gene TRBV4-3; D remains unclear. CDR3 length equals 16 residues. The V end lost 0 bases, the J end lost 7 bases, and 16 bases lay between the germline ends. CDR1 and CDR2 (germline): LGHNA, YSLEER. In DNA, the CDR3 is TGCGCCAGCAGCCAAGATCAGGCCCACACAAAGCAGCCCCAGCATTTT. Translation gives CASSQDQAHTKQPQHF.

In DNA, the CDR3 is TGTGCCAGTAGCACGACCGCGCACTATGGCTACACCTTC. Its translation: CASSTTAHYGYTF. The chain joins TRBV19 to TRBJ1-2; D gene ambiguous. The CDR3 loop spans 13 amino acids. The ends were cut back, 6 bases at V and 3 bases at J, with 11 bases in the middle. Germline CDR1 is LNHDA and CDR2 is SQIVND (reference sequence).

CDR3 region: CASRADQINEKLFF. Written as DNA, the CDR3 is TGTGCCAGTAGGGCGGACCAGATTAATGAAAAACTGTTTTTT. The V and J genes are TRBV19 and TRBJ1-4; D gene ambiguous. CDR1 is LNHDA, CDR2 SQIVND, per germline (reference sequence). This CDR3 is built from 14 residues. Trimming took off 6 bases at V and 4 bases at J, with 12 bases between the two ends.

This clonotype appeared a few times. The chain recombines TRBV30 with TRBJ2-3, with D perhaps matching TRBD1 or TRBD2 (5 bases each). Trimming left V 0 bases short and J 2 bases short, with 18 bases between. There are 17 residues in the CDR3. The germline CDR1 and CDR2 sequences are GTSNPN and SVGIG (reference sequence). The CDR3 is CAWSVGLAFLLTDTQYF. CDR3 nucleotides: TGTGCCTGGAGTGTGGGGCTAGCCTTTCTACTCACAGATACGCAGTATTTT.